The clone carrying this T cell receptor (beta chain) is judged medium-sized. Its antigen remains unidentified. V was pared by 3 bases and J by 3 bases, with 6 bases of the junction left unmatched. The germline V gene encodes CDR1 MGHRA and CDR2 YSYEKL. There are 15 residues in the CDR3. This sample was included in a study of prognosis after radiotherapy for stage I lung cancer. Study-wide findings and caveats: Counts of unique TCR clones fell following stereotactic body radiation therapy, median about 10,000 versus 6,900. After stereotactic body radiation therapy, patients with later distant metastases showed lower Shannon entropy. The question of whether the expanded TCR clones were tumor-specific was not determined.

Multiplex PCR, run in two rounds, amplified TCR beta CDR3 from genomic DNA. First-round PCR amplification was performed with primers specific to each TRBV and TRBJ gene. TCRdb processed the multiplex PCR reads anew with MiXCR; each CDR3 protein has one entry. The sample has more than 7,500 distinct CDR3 sequences, around 62% seen once; the top ten hold around 20%. Peripheral blood was collected in volumes of about 6.1 milliliters at each of two time points. V is TRBV4-1 and J is TRBJ2-7, with 9 bases identical to TRBD1. This specimen was PBMCs, taken before or after stereotactic body radiation therapy (not recorded which). The clonotype was recovered from a donor over 45 with non-small cell lung cancer. The CDR3 reads CASSHPGQGRYEQYF. Written as DNA, the CDR3 is TGCGCCAGCAGCCACCCGGGACAGGGACGCTACGAGCAGTACTTC.